This is a list of T cell receptor beta chains from one sample in a study of early T cells in non-severe SARS-CoV-2 infection. From the 5' RACE reads, TCRdb called clonotypes with MiXCR, one entry per CDR3 protein. The table has roughly 55,000 distinct CDR3 sequences, about 15% seen once. This material consisted of whole blood, taken at baseline. The source is an adult who was a healthcare worker with PCR-confirmed SARS-CoV-2 infection or an uninfected control (not recorded which). Both conserved end residues are part of each CDR3. The D gene is left open where the match is weak. The size field is filled for only some rows; it gives once, few, many or a size class.

d_gene	v_gene	abundance	j_gene	CDR3aa	CDR3nt
TRBD1	TRBV20-1	.	TRBJ1-2	CSARDSLDRGRFGYTF	TGCAGTGCTAGAGACTCCTTGGACAGGGGGCGATTCGGCTACACCTTC
.	TRBV6-1	few	TRBJ2-3	CASSEFADPRTQYF	TGTGCCAGCAGTGAATTTGCCGACCCGAGGACGCAGTATTTT
.	TRBV18	many	TRBJ1-5	CASSPGGSSQPQHF	TGTGCCAGCTCACCAGGGGGGTCAAGTCAGCCCCAGCATTTT
.	TRBV12-3/TRBV12-4	.	TRBJ2-3	CASSLDRVGTDTQYF	TGTGCCAGCAGTTTAGACAGGGTCGGCACAGATACGCAGTATTTT
.	TRBV28	.	TRBJ2-1	CASSVTASSRNEQFF	TGTGCCAGCAGCGTTACCGCGTCTTCGCGGAATGAGCAGTTCTTC
.	TRBV5-4	few	TRBJ1-2	CASSTENYGYTF	TGTGCCAGCAGCACTGAGAACTATGGCTACACCTTC
TRBD2	TRBV10-2	many	TRBJ2-5	CASGGGEAQETQYF	TGCGCCAGCGGGGGAGGGGAAGCTCAAGAGACCCAGTACTTC
.	TRBV3-1	.	TRBJ2-5	CASSPRRRRGTETQYF	TGTGCCAGCAGCCCTCGCCGTCGGAGAGGAACGGAGACCCAGTACTTC
.	TRBV12-3/TRBV12-4	many	TRBJ1-5	CASSTGTRGQPQHF	TGTGCCAGCAGCACCGGGACCCGAGGTCAGCCCCAGCATTTT
.	TRBV28	few	TRBJ2-7	CASSPAGTPAYEQYF	TGTGCCAGCAGTCCTGCCGGGACACCAGCCTACGAGCAGTACTTC